This T cell receptor beta chain came from a study of T-cell reconstitution after alpha-beta-depleted transplantation in children. Looked up from germline, CDR1 is SGHRS and CDR2 is YFSETQ. With V trimmed by 4 bases and J by 4 bases, 10 bases remained unmatched. The CDR3 contains 15 residues. Preparation of the TCRbeta library used unique molecular identifiers. Each CDR3 protein gets one entry after TCRdb re-called the PCR reads with MiXCR. Of 200,000 to 250,000 distinct CDR3 sequences in the sample, 8.5% to 10% are singletons; the top ten hold around 6.2%. The genes are TRBV5-1 and TRBJ1-1, with 7 positions matching TRBD1. The clonotype comes from a human donor who donated a stem cell graft to a child with acute lymphoblastic leukemia. Sequencing used PBMCs from the stem cell graft donor, obtained from the stem cell graft. CDR3 sequence: CASSPRQGRGTEAFF. CDR3 nucleotides: TGCGCCAGCAGCCCGCGACAGGGTCGGGGCACTGAAGCTTTCTTT.